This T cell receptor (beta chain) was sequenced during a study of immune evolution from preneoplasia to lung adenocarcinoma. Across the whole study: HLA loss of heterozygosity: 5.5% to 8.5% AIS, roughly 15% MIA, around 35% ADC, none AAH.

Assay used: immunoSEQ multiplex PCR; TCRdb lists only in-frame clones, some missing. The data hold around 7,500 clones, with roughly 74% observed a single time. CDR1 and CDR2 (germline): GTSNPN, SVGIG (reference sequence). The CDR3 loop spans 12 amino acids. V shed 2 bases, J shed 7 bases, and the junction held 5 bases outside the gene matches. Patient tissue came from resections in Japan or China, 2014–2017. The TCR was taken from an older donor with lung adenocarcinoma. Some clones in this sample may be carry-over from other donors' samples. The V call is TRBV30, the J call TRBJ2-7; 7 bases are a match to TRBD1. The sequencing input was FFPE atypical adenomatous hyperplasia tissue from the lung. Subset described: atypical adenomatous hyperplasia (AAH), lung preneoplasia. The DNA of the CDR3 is TGTGCCTGGAGTCTGACAGGGAATGAGCAGTACTTC. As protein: CAWSLTGNEQYF.